There are many counts of the clone carrying this T cell receptor (beta chain). The target antigen is unknown. TCRdb recomputed calls from the reads with MiXCR, one row per CDR3 protein. Of fewer than 900,000 distinct CDR3 sequences detected, almost 30% appear once; the ten largest clones hold about an eighth. The data stem from a study of T cell repertoires in cytomegalovirus infection. Study as a whole: Selection of CMV epitopes for the study included recently identified HLA-C-restricted and well-studied HLA-B-restricted ones. In public TCR beta signatures, there were indications of both CMV infection and matching HLA type. General observations from the study: Ex vivo, HLA-C-restricted CMV-specific TCR beta clonotypes prevailed over the rest of the response. Totalled public TCR beta family frequency picked out people who carried CMV plus the relevant HLA.

CDR3 length: 19 residues. The junction had 21 bases not matched to a gene; V was cut back by 3 bases and J by 8 bases. The sequences come from cultured CD8+ T cells from PBMCs, collected from culture after CMV antigen stimulation. The sequence derives from a human donor in good health (CMV status not recorded). Some clones in this sample may be carry-over from other donors' samples. The rearrangement joins TRBV12-3 or TRBV12-4 to TRBJ1-4, with 7 bases fitting TRBD1. The CDR3 DNA is TGTGCCAGCAGTTTTCTTACTGTAGGGGGCGAGTTGGATCGGGAAAAACTGTTTTTT. Translation: CASSFLTVGGELDREKLFF.